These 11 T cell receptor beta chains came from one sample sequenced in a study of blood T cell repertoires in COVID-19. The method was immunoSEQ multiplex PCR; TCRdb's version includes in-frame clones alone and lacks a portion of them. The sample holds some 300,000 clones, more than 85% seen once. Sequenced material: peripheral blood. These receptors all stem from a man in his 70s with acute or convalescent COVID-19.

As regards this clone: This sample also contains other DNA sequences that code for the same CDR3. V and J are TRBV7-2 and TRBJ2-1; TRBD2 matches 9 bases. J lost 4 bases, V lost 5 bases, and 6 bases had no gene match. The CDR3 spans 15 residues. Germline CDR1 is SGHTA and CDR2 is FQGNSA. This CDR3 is CASSPSSGSYNEQFF. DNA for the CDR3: TGTGCCAGCAGCCCCAGTAGCGGGAGTTACAATGAGCAGTTCTTC. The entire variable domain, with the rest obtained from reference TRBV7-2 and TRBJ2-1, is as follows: GAGVSQSPSNKVTEKGKDVELRCDPISGHTALYWYRQSLGQGLEFLIYFQGNSAPDKSGLPSDRFSAERTGGSVSTLTIQRTQQEDSAVYLCASSPSSGSYNEQFFGPGTRLTVL.

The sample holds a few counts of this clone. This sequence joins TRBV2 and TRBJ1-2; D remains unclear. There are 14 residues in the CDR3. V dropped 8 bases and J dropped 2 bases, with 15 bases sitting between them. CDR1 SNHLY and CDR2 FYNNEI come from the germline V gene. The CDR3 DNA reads TGTGCCAGCCACACTCCCGAGGGCAACTATGGCTACACCTTC. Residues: CASHTPEGNYGYTF.

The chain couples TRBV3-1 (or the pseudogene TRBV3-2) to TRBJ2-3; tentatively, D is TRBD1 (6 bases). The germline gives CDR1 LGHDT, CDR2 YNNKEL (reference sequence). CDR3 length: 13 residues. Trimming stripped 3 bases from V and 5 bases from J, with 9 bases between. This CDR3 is CASSQGAGDTQYF. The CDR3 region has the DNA TGTGCCAGCAGCCAGGGGGCGGGAGATACGCAGTATTTT.

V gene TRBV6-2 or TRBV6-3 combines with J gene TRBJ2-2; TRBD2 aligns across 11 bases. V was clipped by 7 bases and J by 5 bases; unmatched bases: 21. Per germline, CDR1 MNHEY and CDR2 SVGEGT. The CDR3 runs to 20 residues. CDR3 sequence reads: CASTPPTGTSGNIKTGELFF. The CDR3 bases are TGTGCCAGCACCCCCCCGACAGGGACTAGCGGTAACATCAAGACCGGGGAGCTGTTTTTT.

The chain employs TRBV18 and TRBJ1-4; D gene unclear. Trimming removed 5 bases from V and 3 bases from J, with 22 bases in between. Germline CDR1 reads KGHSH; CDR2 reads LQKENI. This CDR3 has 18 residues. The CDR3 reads CASSARLTSPSANEKLFF. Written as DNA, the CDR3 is TGTGCCAGCTCAGCCAGGTTAACCTCACCCTCAGCTAATGAAAAACTGTTTTTT.

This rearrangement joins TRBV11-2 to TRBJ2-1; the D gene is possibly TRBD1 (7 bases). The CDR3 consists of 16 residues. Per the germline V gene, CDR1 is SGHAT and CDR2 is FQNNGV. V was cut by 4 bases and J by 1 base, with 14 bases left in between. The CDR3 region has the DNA TGTGCCAGCAGCTCGCCGACAGGGAGGTCCTACAATGAGCAGTTCTTC. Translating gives CASSSPTGRSYNEQFF.

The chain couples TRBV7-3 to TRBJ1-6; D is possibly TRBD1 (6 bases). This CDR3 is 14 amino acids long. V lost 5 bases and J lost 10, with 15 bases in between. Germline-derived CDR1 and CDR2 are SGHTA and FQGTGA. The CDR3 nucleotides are TGTGCCAGCAGCCCGGGGGGCGCTAAGTCACCCCTCCACTTT. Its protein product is CASSPGGAKSPLHF.

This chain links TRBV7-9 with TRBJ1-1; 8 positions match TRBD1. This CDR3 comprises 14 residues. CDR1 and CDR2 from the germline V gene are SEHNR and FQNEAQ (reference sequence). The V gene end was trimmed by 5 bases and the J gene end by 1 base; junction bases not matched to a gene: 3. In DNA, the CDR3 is TGTGCCAGCAGCAAGGGACAGGAGAACACTGAAGCTTTCTTT. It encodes CASSKGQENTEAFF.

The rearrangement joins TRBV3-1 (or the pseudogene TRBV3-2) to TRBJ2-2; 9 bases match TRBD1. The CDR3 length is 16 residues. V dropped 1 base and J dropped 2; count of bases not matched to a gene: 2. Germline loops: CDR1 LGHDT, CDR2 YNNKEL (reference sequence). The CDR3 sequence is CASSQGTGVNTGELFF. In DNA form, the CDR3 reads TGTGCCAGCAGCCAAGGGACAGGGGTTAACACCGGGGAGCTGTTTTTT.

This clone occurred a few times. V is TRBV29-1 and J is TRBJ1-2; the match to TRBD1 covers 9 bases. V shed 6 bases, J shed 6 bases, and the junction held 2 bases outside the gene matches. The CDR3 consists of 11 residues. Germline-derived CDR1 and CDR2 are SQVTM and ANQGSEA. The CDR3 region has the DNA TGCAGCGTCCGGACAGGGGATGGCTACACCTTC. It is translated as CSVRTGDGYTF.

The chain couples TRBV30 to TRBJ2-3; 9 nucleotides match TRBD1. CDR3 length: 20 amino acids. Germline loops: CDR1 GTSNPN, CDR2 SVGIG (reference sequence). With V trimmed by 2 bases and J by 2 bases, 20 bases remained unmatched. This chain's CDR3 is CAWSPSLNTGGLSPTDTQYF. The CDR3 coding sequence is TGTGCCTGGAGTCCATCTCTCAATACAGGGGGCCTTTCTCCCACAGATACGCAGTATTTT. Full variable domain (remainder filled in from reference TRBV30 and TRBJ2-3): SQTIHQWPATLVQPVGSPLSLECTVEGTSNPNLYWYRQAAGRGLQLLFYSVGIGQISSEVPQNLSASRPQDRQFILSSKKLLLSDSGFYLCAWSPSLNTGGLSPTDTQYFGPGTRLTVL.